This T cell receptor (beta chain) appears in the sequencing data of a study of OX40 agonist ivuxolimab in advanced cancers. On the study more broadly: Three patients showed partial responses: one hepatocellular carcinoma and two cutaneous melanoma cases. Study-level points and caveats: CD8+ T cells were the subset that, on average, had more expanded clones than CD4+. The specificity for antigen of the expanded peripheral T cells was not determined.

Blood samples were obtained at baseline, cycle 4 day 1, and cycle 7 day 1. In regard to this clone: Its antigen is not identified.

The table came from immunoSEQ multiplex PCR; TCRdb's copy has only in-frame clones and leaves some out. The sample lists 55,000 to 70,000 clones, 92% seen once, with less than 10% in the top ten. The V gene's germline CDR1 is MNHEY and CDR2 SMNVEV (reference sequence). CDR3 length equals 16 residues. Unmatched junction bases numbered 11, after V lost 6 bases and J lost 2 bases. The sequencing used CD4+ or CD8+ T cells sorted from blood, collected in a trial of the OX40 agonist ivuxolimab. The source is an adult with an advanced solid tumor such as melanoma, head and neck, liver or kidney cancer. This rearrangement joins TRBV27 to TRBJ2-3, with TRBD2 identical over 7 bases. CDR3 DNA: TGTGCCAGCAGCCCCTCCAGCGGGGAAATCACAGATACGCAGTATTTT. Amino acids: CASSPSSGEITDTQYF.